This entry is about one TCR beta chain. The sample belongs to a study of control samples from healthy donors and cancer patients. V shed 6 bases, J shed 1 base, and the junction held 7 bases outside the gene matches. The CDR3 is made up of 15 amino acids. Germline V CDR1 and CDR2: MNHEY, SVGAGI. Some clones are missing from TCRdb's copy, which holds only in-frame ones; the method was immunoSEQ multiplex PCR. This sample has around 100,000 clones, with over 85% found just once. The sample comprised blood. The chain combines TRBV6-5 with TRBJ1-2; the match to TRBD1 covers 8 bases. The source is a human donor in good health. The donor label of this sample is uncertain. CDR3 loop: CASRPPGGGNYGYTF. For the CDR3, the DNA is TGTGCCAGCAGACCCCCAGGGGGCGGTAACTATGGCTACACCTTC.